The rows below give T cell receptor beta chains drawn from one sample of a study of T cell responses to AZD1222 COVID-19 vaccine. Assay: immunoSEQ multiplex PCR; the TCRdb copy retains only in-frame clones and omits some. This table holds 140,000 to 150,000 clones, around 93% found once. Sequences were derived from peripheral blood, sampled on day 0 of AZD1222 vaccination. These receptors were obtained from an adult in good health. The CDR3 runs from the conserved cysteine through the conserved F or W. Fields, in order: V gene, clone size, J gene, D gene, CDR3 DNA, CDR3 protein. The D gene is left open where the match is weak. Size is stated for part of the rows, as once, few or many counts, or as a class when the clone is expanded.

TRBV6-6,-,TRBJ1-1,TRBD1,TGTGCCAGCAGAGGAAGACAGGGCGGCATGAACACTGAAGCTTTCTTT,CASRGRQGGMNTEAFF
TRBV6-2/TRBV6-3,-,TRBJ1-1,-,TGTGCCAGCAGTCGAGACACTGAAGCTTTCTTT,CASSRDTEAFF
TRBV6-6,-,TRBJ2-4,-,TGTGCCAGCAGTCGACAGTTCGAATTAGCCAAAAACATTCAGTACTTC,CASSRQFELAKNIQYF
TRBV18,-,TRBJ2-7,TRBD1,TGTGCCAGCTCACAGGACAGGGTTACCTACGAGCAGTACTTC,CASSQDRVTYEQYF
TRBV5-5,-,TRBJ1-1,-,TGTGCCAGCAGTAACCTCAGGGTTCGAGTAGCTTTCTTT,CASSNLRVRVAFF
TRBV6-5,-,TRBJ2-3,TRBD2,TGTGCCAGCACCCTGAGGGGAGGGGACACAGATACGCAGTATTTT,CASTLRGGDTDTQYF
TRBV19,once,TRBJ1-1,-,TGTGCCAGTAGATTGGGAAGAGAAGCTTTCTTT,CASRLGREAFF
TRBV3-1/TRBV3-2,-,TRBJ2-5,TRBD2,TGTGCCAGCAGCTTAGGACTAGCGGGAGAGACCCAGTACTTC,CASSLGLAGETQYF
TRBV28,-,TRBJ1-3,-,TGTGCCAGCAGTTTGCGGGGGACCTCTGGAAACACCATATATTTT,CASSLRGTSGNTIYF
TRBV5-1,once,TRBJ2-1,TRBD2,TGCGCCAGCAGCTTCCTTTACCGGGGAGGGAATGAGCAGTTCTTC,CASSFLYRGGNEQFF
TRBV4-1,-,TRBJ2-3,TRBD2,TGCGCCAGCAGCCAAGGACTAGCGGGGGGCCGAGGCACAGATACGCAGTATTTT,CASSQGLAGGRGTDTQYF
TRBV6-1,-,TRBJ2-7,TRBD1,TGTGCCAGCAGTGAAGCAGGGACAGCCTACGAGCAGTACTTC,CASSEAGTAYEQYF
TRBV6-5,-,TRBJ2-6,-,TGTGCCAGCAGTTACTCGTTAGGGGCTGGGGCCAACGTCCTGACTTTC,CASSYSLGAGANVLTF
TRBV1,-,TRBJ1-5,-,TGCACCAGCAGCCATCCGTTTAAAGGGACAGAAAATCAGCCCCAGCATTTT,CTSSHPFKGTENQPQHF
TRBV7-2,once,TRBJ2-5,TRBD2,TGTGCCAGCAGCTACAGCGGGGGGGGGCATAAGACCCAGTACTTC,CASSYSGGGHKTQYF
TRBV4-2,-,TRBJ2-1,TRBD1,TGTGCCAGCAGCCAAGAAAACAGGGGTCGATACAATGAGCAGTTCTTC,CASSQENRGRYNEQFF
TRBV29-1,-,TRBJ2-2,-,TGCAGCGTTGAAGAAACAGGGTTTTTTGACACCGGGGAGCTGTTTTTT,CSVEETGFFDTGELFF
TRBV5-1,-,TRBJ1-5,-,TGCGCCAGCAGCTCCGGCCAAGGGAATCAGCCCCAGCATTTT,CASSSGQGNQPQHF
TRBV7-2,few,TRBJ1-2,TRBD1,TGTGCCAGCTCCCTAGGACAGGTTCATGGCTACACCTTC,CASSLGQVHGYTF
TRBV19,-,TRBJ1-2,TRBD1,TGTGCCAGTAGTATACAGGGGGCTGGCTATGGCTACACCTTC,CASSIQGAGYGYTF
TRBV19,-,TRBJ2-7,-,TGTGCCAGTAGTATGTCGGGGGGCGGGAGCCCGTCCGAGCAGTACTTC,CASSMSGGGSPSEQYF
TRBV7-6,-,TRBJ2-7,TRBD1,TGTGCCAGCAGCCCCAGGGGGCACGAGCAGTACTTC,CASSPRGHEQYF
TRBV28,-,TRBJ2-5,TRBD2,TGTGCCAGCAGTCCAACTATGCTAGCGGGGGATCAAGAGACCCAGTACTTC,CASSPTMLAGDQETQYF
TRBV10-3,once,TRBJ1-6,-,TGTGCCATCAGTCAACGTACCCGCTATAATTCACCCCTCCACTTT,CAISQRTRYNSPLHF
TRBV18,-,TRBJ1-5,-,TGTGCCAGCTCATACGATAGCAATCAGCCCCAGCATTTT,CASSYDSNQPQHF
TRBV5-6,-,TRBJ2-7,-,TGTGCCAGCAGCGTAGAGTACGAGCAGTACTTC,CASSVEYEQYF
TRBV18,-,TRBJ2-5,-,TGTGCCAGCTCACCACCGTCGTTCCAAGAGACCCAGTACTTC,CASSPPSFQETQYF
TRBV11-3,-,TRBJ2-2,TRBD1,TGTGCCAGCAGCGACCGGGACAGGATTAACACCGGGGAGCTGTTTTTT,CASSDRDRINTGELFF
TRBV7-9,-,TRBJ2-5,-,TGTGCCAGCAGCTTATATCCAGGGGGGAAAGAGACCCAGTACTTC,CASSLYPGGKETQYF
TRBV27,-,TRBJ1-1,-,TGTGCCAGCAGTTCCGGGGGGCCAAACACTGAAGCTTTCTTT,CASSSGGPNTEAFF
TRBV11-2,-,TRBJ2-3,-,TGTGCCAGCAGCCTGGACAGAGTCACAGATACGCAGTATTTT,CASSLDRVTDTQYF
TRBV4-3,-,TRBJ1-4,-,TGCGCCAGCGGGAACAGGTTTGGCTCTAATGAAAAACTGTTTTTT,CASGNRFGSNEKLFF
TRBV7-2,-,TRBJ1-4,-,TGTGCCAGCAGCTTAACCGGGGGAAGTGGTGAAAAACTGTTTTTT,CASSLTGGSGEKLFF
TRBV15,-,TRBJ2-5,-,TGTGCCACCAGCAGAGATCCGGCAACCTTGAGGGAGACCCAGTACTTC,CATSRDPATLRETQYF
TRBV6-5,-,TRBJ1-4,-,TGTGCCACCCGCCGGGGGAATAATGAAAAACTGTTTTTT,CATRRGNNEKLFF
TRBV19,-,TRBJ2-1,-,TGTGCCAGTAGTATGAGGATTTACAATGAGCAGTTCTTC,CASSMRIYNEQFF
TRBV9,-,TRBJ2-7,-,TGTGCCAGCAGCGTAGAGGGGGACCCCTACGAGCAGTACTTC,CASSVEGDPYEQYF
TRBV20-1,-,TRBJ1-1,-,TGCAGTGCTAGTCCAGGGAGGAACACTGAAGCTTTCTTT,CSASPGRNTEAFF
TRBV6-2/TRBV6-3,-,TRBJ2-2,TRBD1,TGTGCCAGCAGTCGCACGGGACAGGGGAACGGGGAGCTGTTTTTT,CASSRTGQGNGELFF
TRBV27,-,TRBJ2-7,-,TGTGCCAGCAGTTTAAAGGGCAAATGGAGCTCCTACGAGCAGTACTTC,CASSLKGKWSSYEQYF
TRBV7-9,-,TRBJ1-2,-,TGTGCCAGCAGCCCGGGGACGTTC,CASSPGTF
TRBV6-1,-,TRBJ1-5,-,TGTGCCAGCAGTCCCTCGGGTTTCAATCAGCCCCAGCATTTT,CASSPSGFNQPQHF
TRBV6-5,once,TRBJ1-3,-,TGTGCCAGCAGTAGGGGCAGCTCTGGAAACACCATATATTTT,CASSRGSSGNTIYF
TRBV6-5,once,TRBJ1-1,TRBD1,TGTGCCAGCAGACGGACAGGGGTGAACACTGAAGCTTTCTTT,CASRRTGVNTEAFF
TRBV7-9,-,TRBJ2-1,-,TGTGCCAGCAGCCCCCCGGCGTACAATGAGCAGTTCTTC,CASSPPAYNEQFF
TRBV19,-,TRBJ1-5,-,TGTGCCAGTAGTATGATGTGGGGAAACAATCAGCCCCAGCATTTT,CASSMMWGNNQPQHF
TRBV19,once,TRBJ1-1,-,TGTGCCAGTTGTCCAACGGGAGGCTTGAACACTGAAGCTTTCTTT,CASCPTGGLNTEAFF
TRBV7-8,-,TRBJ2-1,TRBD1,TGTGCCAGCAGCTTAGCCCCGGGACAGGGTCTCAATGAGCAGTTCTTC,CASSLAPGQGLNEQFF
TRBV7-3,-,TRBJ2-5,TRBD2,TGTGCCAGCAGCTTAAACGGGGGGTACCAAGAGACCCAGTACTTC,CASSLNGGYQETQYF
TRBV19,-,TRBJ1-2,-,TGTGCCAGTACCCCATCCGCTAACTTTAACTATGGCTACACCTTC,CASTPSANFNYGYTF
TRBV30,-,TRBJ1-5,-,TGTGCCTGGACCCCCCGGCACGAGGGTCAGCCCCAGCATTTT,CAWTPRHEGQPQHF
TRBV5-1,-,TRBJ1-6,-,TGCGCCAGCAGCTTGGTTCAGGGGAGCTCCTATAATTCACCCCTCCACTTT,CASSLVQGSSYNSPLHF